This TCR beta chain was retrieved from a study of blood T cell repertoires in COVID-19. About the study: Sources were T cells, B-cell-depleted T cells, or PBMCs; the material itself was cDNA or gDNA.

Original data processing: Counts of nucleated cells, estimated from reference gene primer amplification, were obtained. The table came from immunoSEQ multiplex PCR; TCRdb's copy has only in-frame clones and leaves some out. V, J and clone size reflect that table, while D and trimming were determined from the DNA. The table lists approximately 63,000 clones, 70% to 85% of them singletons. CDR1 MNHEY and CDR2 SVGAGI come from the germline V gene. The CDR3 has 14 residues. Worth noting for this clone: This likely came from a read error, as a far larger clone is one base away.

This clonotype originated in an older woman with acute or convalescent COVID-19. The chain combines TRBV6-5 with TRBJ1-1; perhaps TRBD1 as D (5 bases). Source material: peripheral blood. The CDR3 is CATSLLGGGTEAFF. CDR3 nucleotides: TGTGCCACCAGTTTATTGGGGGGGGGAACTGAAGCTTTCTTT.